The 10 T cell receptor beta chains reported below all come from one sample, sequenced in a study of Ad26.COV2.S vaccination and SARS-CoV-2 variants. Treatment defined: approximately 18 received Ad26.COV2.S at low or high dose, single or two shots; 5 received placebo; per-sample allocation not given. Sampling took place 63 days after the first vaccine or placebo injection. TCRdb's copy holds only in-frame clones and misses some; the assay was immunoSEQ multiplex PCR. The table includes over 350,000 clones, about 88% detected once. Sample: peripheral blood, taken in a trial of Ad26.COV2.S vaccine versus placebo. These receptors were taken from a person aged 18-60 years who received the Ad26.COV2.S COVID-19 vaccine or a placebo.

CDR3 protein: CASRKGQLSGANVLTF. CDR3 nucleotide sequence: TGCGCCAGCAGGAAGGGCCAGCTCTCTGGGGCCAACGTCCTGACTTTC. V gene TRBV5-1 combines with J gene TRBJ2-6; D remains ambiguous. Between the trimmed V and J ends, which lost 5 bases and 0 bases, there was a span of 12 bases. Germline CDR1 SGHRS, CDR2 YFSETQ. The CDR3 is 16 amino acids.

This sequence joins TRBV7-2 and TRBJ1-4; D remains unclear. This CDR3 contains 15 residues. Germline V gene sequence: CDR1 SGHTA, CDR2 FQGNSA. V lost 6 bases, J lost 3 bases, and 14 bases lay in between. CDR3 loop: CASRVQDGPNEKLFF. For the CDR3, the DNA is TGTGCCAGCAGAGTCCAGGACGGACCTAATGAAAAACTGTTTTTT.

The rearrangement links TRBV4-1 to TRBJ1-2; no clear D gene. The CDR3 sequence is 15 residues long. Between the trimmed V and J ends, which lost 3 bases and 8 bases, there was a span of 19 bases. CDR1 is MGHRA, CDR2 YSYEKL, per germline. The CDR3 DNA sequence: TGCGCCAGCAGCCACTGGAACTTCCGGGAGGAGGGCTACACCTTC. As protein: CASSHWNFREEGYTF.

The rearrangement links TRBV3-1 (or the pseudogene TRBV3-2) to TRBJ1-2; the D gene is possibly TRBD1 (5 bases). Germline V lookup: CDR1 LGHDT, CDR2 YNNKEL (reference sequence). This CDR3 spans 14 amino acids. Trimming pared 4 bases from V and 9 bases from J, leaving 18 bases between. The CDR3 sequence is CASSLADSLDRYTF. CDR3 DNA sequence: TGTGCCAGCAGCCTCGCAGACAGCCTTGATCGCTACACCTTC.

This clone has a single count. This chain links TRBV3-1 (or the pseudogene TRBV3-2) with TRBJ1-1, with 8 bases matching TRBD1. The germline CDR1 and CDR2 sequences are LGHDT and YNNKEL (reference sequence). V shed 4 bases, J shed 1 base, and the junction held 5 bases outside the gene matches. This CDR3 has 15 residues. The CDR3 coding sequence is TGTGCCAGCAGCCCAGGGGGCGTAGCGAACACTGAAGCTTTCTTT. It translates to CASSPGGVANTEAFF.

The CDR3 loop reads CAWSVPSDPETQYF. DNA of the CDR3: TGTGCCTGGAGTGTACCATCAGACCCGGAGACCCAGTACTTC. V usage is TRBV30 and J usage is TRBJ2-5, with D unresolved. Between the trimmed V and J ends, which lost 0 bases and 5 bases, there was a span of 13 bases. The CDR3 is 14 residues long. The germline V gene has CDR1 GTSNPN and CDR2 SVGIG (reference sequence).

The rearrangement joins TRBV4-1 to TRBJ2-2, with 14 nucleotides matching TRBD2. The V gene end was trimmed by 4 bases and the J gene end by 6 bases; junction bases not matched to a gene: 7. Germline CDR1 and CDR2: MGHRA and YSYEKL. The CDR3 sequence is 17 residues long. The CDR3: CASSLQTSGGASGELFF. Written as DNA, the CDR3 is TGCGCCAGCAGCCTCCAGACTAGCGGGGGGGCCTCCGGGGAGCTGTTTTTT.

The chain combines TRBV11-1 with TRBJ2-3; D possibly corresponds to TRBD2 (5 bases). Germline-derived CDR1 and CDR2 are SGHAT and FQDESV (reference sequence). This CDR3 is built from 16 residues. V was pared by 1 base and J by 1 base, with 12 bases between. In nucleotides, the CDR3 is TGTGCCAGCAGCTTAGGAGTGTCGAGGGGCACAGATACGCAGTATTTT. The encoded protein is CASSLGVSRGTDTQYF.

The rearrangement joins TRBV10-1 to TRBJ2-2; D is unclear. V dropped 7 bases and J dropped 2 bases, with 5 bases sitting between them. The CDR3 spans 12 residues. Germline V gene lookup returns CDR1 WNHNN and CDR2 SYGVQD (reference sequence). DNA of the CDR3: TGCGCCAGCAAGAGAAACACCGGGGAGCTGTTTTTT. This translates into CASKRNTGELFF.

V and J are TRBV7-9 and TRBJ2-3; D unresolved. V gave up 2 bases and J gave up 2 bases, with 2 bases separating them. The CDR3 has 12 residues. CDR1 is SEHNR, CDR2 FQNEAQ, per germline (reference sequence). CDR3 bases: TGTGCCAGCAGCTTATTCACAGATACGCAGTATTTT. Its translation: CASSLFTDTQYF. Together with reference TRBV7-9 and TRBJ2-3, the CDR3 gives the full variable domain: DTGVSQNPRHKITKRGQNVTFRCDPISEHNRLYWYRQTLGQGPEFLTYFQNEAQLEKSRLLSDRFSAERPKGSFSTLEIQRTEQGDSAMYLCASSLFTDTQYFGPGTRLTVL.